This T cell receptor (beta chain) was retrieved from a study of early T cells in non-severe SARS-CoV-2 infection. Across the study: Bulk RNA from unsorted whole blood was sequenced; chains were unpaired. Study-level results: Matching with VDJdb favored anti-spike CD8 responses (missing private and CD4 specificities).

The germline gives CDR1 DFQATT, CDR2 SNEGSKA (reference sequence). This CDR3 has 16 amino acids. Losses at the gene ends were 3 bases for V and 1 base for J; bases not matched to a gene: 12. Individually, cDNA molecules had unique molecular identifiers attached to them. TCRdb analysed the 5' RACE reads with MiXCR anew, one entry per CDR3 protein. The sample lists approximately 74,000 distinct CDR3 sequences, 11% to 15% occurring once. This clonotype appeared many times. Its target is not known. The sequenced sample consisted of whole blood. V is TRBV20-1 and J is TRBJ2-7; 7 bases are shared with TRBD1. The source is an adult who was a healthcare worker with PCR-confirmed SARS-CoV-2 infection or an uninfected control (not recorded which). CDR3 loop: CSASRTGVTSSYEQYF. Written as DNA, the CDR3 is TGCAGTGCTAGCCGTACAGGGGTAACGTCGTCCTACGAGCAGTACTTC.